This T cell receptor beta chain was obtained from a study of blood T cells in healthy people across ages. Points on this clonotype: One end of the junction does not line up with germline, which may come from a read error.

Primers used in a second PCR of about 7 to 12 cycles were a sample-barcoded 5' primer and a J-beta primer mix. MiXCR was run by TCRdb on the 5' RACE reads, yielding one entry per CDR3 protein. The profile shows approximately 2,000,000 distinct CDR3 sequences, approximately 39% of them singletons. Germline V gives CDR1 SQVTM, CDR2 ANQGSEA. The CDR3 has 16 amino acids. Donors were systemically healthy Caucasian individuals from Russia aged roughly 6 to 90 years. Sequenced sample: blood. The receptor was isolated from a human donor in good health. This chain links TRBV29-1 with TRBJ2-5, with TRBD1 matching 9 bases. CDR3 sequence (DNA): TGCGGCGTTGAAGAAGCCGGGACAGGGTTTGGAGAGACCCAGTACTTC. This codes for CGVEEAGTGFGETQYF.